The 5 T cell receptor beta chains reported below all come from one sample, sequenced in a study of cytomegalovirus exposure and HLA in healthy donors. A multiplex PCR was run with 60 Vbeta primers and 13 Jbeta primers. TCRdb keeps only in-frame clones here, not all; method: immunoSEQ multiplex PCR. The sample records 130,000 to 150,000 clones, about 72% being singletons. The specimen sequenced was PBMCs. The receptors were gathered from a man between 60 and 75 years old in good health and CMV-seronegative.

This chain uses TRBV29-1 with TRBJ1-5; the D gene is possibly TRBD1 (5 bases). In germline, CDR1 is SQVTM, CDR2 ANQGSEA. The CDR3 loop spans 13 amino acids. The V end was cut by 4 bases, the J end by 2 bases, with 9 bases between. This CDR3 is CSVATGRNQPQHF. In DNA, the CDR3 is TGCAGCGTTGCTACAGGCCGCAATCAGCCCCAGCATTTT.

V is TRBV5-6 and J is TRBJ1-2; possibly TRBD1 for D (6 bases). The CDR3 covers 16 residues. Germline V gene data show CDR1 as SGHDT and CDR2 as YYEEEE. Trimming stripped 2 bases from V and 4 bases from J, with 18 bases between. CDR3 sequence reads: CASSFDQQGPLYGYTF. Here the CDR3 DNA reads TGTGCCAGCAGCTTCGATCAACAGGGTCCTCTCTATGGCTACACCTTC.

The J gene is TRBJ2-7, the V gene TRBV27; D perhaps matches TRBD1 (6 bases). Trimming left V 6 bases short and J 3 bases short, with 18 bases between. Per germline, CDR1 MNHEY and CDR2 SMNVEV (reference sequence). The CDR3 covers 15 residues. The CDR3 is CASSFSPTGNYEQYF. The CDR3 nucleotides read TGTGCCAGCAGCTTTTCCCCAACAGGGAACTACGAGCAGTACTTC.

This clone appeared a few times. The chain joins TRBV5-1 to TRBJ2-2; 10 positions match TRBD2. This CDR3 comprises 16 residues. Germline V gene lookup returns CDR1 SGHRS and CDR2 YFSETQ. With 0 bases clipped from V and 2 bases from J, the junction kept 1 base outside the gene matches. The CDR3 protein is CASSLGTSGNTGELFF. The CDR3, as DNA: TGCGCCAGCAGCTTGGGGACTAGCGGAAACACCGGGGAGCTGTTTTTT.

This clone was picked up one time. This rearrangement joins TRBV28 to TRBJ2-7; 7 positions agree with TRBD1. The junction had 10 bases not matched to a gene; V was cut back by 5 bases and J by 3 bases. From germline, CDR1 is MDHEN and CDR2 SYDVKM. CDR3 length: 15 amino acids. As DNA, the CDR3 is TGTGCCAGCAGTGTTAACAGGGGCCTCGTCTACGAGCAGTACTTC. Translated: CASSVNRGLVYEQYF.